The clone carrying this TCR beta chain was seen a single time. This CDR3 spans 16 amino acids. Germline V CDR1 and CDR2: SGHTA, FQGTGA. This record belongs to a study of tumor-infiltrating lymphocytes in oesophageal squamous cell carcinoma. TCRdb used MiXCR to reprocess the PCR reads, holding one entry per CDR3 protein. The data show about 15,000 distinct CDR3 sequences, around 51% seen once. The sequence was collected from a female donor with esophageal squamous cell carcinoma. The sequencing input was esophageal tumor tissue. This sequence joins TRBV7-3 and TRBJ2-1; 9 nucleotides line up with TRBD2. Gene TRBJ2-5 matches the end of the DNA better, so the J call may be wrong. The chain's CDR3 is CASSILSGSIRETQYF. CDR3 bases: TGTGCCAGCAGCATACTTAGCGGGAGCATACGGGAGACCCAGTACTTC.